This T cell receptor beta chain was identified during a study of blood T cell repertoires in COVID-19. Study-wide context: The samples span acute and convalescent COVID-19 from the United States, Italy and Spain.

Here immunoSEQ multiplex PCR was the method, and the copy in TCRdb shows in-frame clones only, minus some. The sample lists 310,000 or so clones; about 85% were seen once. CDR1 is MNHNS and CDR2 is SASEGT in the germline V gene. Trimming shortened V by 1 base and J by 6 bases, and 15 bases separated the two germline ends. The CDR3 contains 16 residues. The clonotype was recovered from a woman between 45 and 65 years old who had recovered from COVID-19. The sample consisted of peripheral blood. The chain joins TRBV6-1 to TRBJ2-2; possible D gene TRBD2, 6 bases. This CDR3 is CASSEGRRVGPGELFF. Written as DNA, the CDR3 is TGTGCCAGCAGTGAAGGAAGGAGGGTTGGTCCCGGGGAGCTGTTTTTT.